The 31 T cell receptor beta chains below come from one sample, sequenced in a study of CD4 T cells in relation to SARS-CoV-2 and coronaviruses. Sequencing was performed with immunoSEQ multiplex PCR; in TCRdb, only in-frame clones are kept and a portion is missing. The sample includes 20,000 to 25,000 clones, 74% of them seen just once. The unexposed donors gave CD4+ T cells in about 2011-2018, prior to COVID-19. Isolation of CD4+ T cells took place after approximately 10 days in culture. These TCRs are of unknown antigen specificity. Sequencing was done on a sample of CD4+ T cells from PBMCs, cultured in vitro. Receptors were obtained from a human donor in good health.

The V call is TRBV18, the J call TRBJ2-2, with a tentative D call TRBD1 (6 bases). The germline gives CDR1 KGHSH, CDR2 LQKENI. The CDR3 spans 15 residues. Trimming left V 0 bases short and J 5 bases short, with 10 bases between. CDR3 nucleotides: TGTGCCAGCTCACCACCGGAAAGGGGGACCGGGGAGCTGTTTTTT. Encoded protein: CASSPPERGTGELFF.

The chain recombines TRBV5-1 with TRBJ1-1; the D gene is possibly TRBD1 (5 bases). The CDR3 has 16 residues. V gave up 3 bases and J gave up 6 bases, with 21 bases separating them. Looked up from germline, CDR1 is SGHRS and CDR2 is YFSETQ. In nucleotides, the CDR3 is TGCGCCAGCAGCTGGGATTCCAGGGTCGGTCGTCCTGAAGCTTTCTTT. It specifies CASSWDSRVGRPEAFF.

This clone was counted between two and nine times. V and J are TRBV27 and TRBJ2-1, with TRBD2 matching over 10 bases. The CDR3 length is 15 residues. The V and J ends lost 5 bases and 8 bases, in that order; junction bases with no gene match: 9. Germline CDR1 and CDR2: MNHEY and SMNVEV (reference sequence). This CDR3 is CASSPLAGIWYEQFF. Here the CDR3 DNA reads TGTGCCAGCAGTCCACTAGCGGGAATTTGGTATGAGCAGTTCTTC.

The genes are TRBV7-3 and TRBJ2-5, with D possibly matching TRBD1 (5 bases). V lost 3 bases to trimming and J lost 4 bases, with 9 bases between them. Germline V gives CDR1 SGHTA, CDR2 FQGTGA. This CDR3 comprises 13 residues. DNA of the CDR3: TGTGCCAGCAGCTTCAGGGTCGCAGAGACCCAGTACTTC. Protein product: CASSFRVAETQYF.

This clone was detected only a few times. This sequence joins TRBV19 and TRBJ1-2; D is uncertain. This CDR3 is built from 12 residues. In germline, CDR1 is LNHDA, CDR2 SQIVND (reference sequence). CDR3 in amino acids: CAAARGDYGYTF. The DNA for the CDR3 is TGTGCAGCCGCCCGGGGAGACTATGGCTACACCTTC. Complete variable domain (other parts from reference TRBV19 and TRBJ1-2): DGGITQSPKYLFRKEGQNVTLSCEQNLNHDAMYWYRQDPGQGLRLIYYSQIVNDFQKGDIAEGYSVSREKKESFPLTVTSAQKNPTAFYLCAAARGDYGYTFGSGTRLTVV.

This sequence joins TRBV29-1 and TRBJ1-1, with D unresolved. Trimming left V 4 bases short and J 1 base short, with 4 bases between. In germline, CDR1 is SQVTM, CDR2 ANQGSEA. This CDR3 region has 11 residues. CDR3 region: CSVGENTEAFF. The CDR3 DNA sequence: TGCAGCGTTGGAGAGAACACTGAAGCTTTCTTT.

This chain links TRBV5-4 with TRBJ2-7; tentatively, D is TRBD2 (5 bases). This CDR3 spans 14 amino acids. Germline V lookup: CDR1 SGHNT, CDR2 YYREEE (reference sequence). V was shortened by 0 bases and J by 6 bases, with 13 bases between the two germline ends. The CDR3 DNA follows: TGTGCCAGCAGCTTGGTTGGGCGGGTAGGCGAGCAGTACTTC. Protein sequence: CASSLVGRVGEQYF.

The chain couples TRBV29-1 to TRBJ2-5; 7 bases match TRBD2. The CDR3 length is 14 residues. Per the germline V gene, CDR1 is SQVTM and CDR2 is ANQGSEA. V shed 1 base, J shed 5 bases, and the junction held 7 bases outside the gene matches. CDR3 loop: CSVEVVGGYETQYF. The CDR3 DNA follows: TGCAGCGTTGAAGTTGTCGGGGGGTATGAGACCCAGTACTTC.

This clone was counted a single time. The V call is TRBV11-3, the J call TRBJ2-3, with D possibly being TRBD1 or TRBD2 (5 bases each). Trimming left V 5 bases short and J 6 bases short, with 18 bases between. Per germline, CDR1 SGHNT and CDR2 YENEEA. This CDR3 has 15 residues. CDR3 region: CASSPGTAEGDTQYF. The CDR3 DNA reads TGTGCCAGCAGCCCGGGGACGGCCGAGGGGGATACGCAGTATTTT. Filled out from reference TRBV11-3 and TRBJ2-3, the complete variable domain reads EAGVVQSPRYKIIEKKQPVAFWCNPISGHNTLYWYLQNLGQGPELLIRYENEEAVDDSQLPKDRFSAERLKGVDSTLKIQPAELGDSAVYLCASSPGTAEGDTQYFGPGTRLTVL.

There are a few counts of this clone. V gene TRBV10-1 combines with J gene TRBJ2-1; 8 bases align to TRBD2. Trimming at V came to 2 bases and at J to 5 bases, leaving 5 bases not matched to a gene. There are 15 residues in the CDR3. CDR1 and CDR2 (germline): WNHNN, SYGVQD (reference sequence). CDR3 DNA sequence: TGCGCCAGCAGTGAGAGAACTAGCGGAAACAATGAGCAGTTCTTC. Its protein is CASSERTSGNNEQFF.

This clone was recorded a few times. This CDR3 reads CASSPDGPYEQYF. In DNA form, the CDR3 reads TGTGCCAGCAGTCCGGACGGACCCTACGAGCAGTACTTC. V is TRBV2 and J is TRBJ2-7; D remains unclear. V was cut by 5 bases and J by 2 bases, with 10 bases left in between. The CDR3 totals 13 residues. CDR1 and CDR2 (germline): SNHLY, FYNNEI.

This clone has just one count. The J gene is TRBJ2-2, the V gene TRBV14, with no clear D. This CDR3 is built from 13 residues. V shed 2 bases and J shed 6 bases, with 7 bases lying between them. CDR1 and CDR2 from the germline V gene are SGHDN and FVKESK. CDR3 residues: CASSQWAAGELFF. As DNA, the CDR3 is TGTGCCAGCAGCCAATGGGCCGCCGGGGAGCTGTTTTTT. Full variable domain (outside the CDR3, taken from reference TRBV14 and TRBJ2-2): EAGVTQFPSHSVIEKGQTVTLRCDPISGHDNLYWYRRVMGKEIKFLLHFVKESKQDESGMPNNRFLAERTGGTYSTLKVQPAELEDSGVYFCASSQWAAGELFFGEGSRLTVL.

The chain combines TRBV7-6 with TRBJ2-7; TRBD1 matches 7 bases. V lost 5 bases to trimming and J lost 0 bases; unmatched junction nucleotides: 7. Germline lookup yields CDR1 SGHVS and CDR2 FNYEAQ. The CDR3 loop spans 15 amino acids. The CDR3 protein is CASSPQGDSSYEQYF. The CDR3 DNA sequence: TGTGCCAGCAGCCCCCAGGGGGATAGCTCCTACGAGCAGTACTTC.

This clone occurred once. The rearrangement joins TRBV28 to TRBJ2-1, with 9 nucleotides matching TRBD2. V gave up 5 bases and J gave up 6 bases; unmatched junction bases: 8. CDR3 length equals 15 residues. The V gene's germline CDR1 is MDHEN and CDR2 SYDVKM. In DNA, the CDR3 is TGTGCCAGCAGTAAACCGGGACTAGCAGTCAATGAGCAGTTCTTC. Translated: CASSKPGLAVNEQFF.

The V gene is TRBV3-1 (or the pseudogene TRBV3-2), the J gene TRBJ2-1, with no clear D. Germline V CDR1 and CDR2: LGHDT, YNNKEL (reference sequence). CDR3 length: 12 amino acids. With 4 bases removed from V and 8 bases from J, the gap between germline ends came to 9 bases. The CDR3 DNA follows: TGTGCCAGCAGCCGAAGCACGGATGAGCAGTTCTTC. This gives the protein CASSRSTDEQFF.

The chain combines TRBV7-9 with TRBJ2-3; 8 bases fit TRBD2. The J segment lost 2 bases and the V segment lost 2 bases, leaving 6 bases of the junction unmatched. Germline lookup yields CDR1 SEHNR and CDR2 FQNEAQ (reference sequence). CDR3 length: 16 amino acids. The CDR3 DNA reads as TGTGCCAGCAGCTTATTTGCGGGAGGAGCCACAGATACGCAGTATTTT. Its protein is CASSLFAGGATDTQYF.

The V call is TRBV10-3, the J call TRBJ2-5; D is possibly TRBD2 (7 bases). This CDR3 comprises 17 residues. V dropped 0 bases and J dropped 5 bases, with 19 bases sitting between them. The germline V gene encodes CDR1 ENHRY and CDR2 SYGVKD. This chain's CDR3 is CAISESITGGLGETQYF. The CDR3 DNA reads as TGTGCCATCAGTGAGTCGATAACCGGGGGGCTAGGTGAGACCCAGTACTTC.

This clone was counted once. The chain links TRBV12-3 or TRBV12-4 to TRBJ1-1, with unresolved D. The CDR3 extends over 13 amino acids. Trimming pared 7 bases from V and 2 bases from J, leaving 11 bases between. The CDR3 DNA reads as TGTGCCAGCAAACCGACGGGAAACACTGAAGCTTTCTTT. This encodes CASKPTGNTEAFF.

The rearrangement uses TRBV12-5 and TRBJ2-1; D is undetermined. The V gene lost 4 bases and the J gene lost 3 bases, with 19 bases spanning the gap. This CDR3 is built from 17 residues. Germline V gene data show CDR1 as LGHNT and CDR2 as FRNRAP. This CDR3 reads CASGWSSRALGYNEQFF. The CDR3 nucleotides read TGTGCTAGTGGTTGGTCCTCACGGGCCTTGGGCTACAATGAGCAGTTCTTC.

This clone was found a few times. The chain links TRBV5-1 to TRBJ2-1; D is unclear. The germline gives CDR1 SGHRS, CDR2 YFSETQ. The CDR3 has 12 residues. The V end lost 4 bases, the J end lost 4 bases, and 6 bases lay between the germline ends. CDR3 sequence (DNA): TGCGCCAGCAGCCCCTGGTACAATGAGCAGTTCTTC. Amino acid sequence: CASSPWYNEQFF.

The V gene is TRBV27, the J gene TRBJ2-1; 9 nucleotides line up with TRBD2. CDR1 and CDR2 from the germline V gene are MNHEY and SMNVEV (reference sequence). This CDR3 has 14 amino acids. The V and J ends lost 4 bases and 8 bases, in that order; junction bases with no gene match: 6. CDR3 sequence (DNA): TGTGCCAGCAGTTCCTCGATAGCGGGGGATGAGCAGTTCTTC. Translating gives CASSSSIAGDEQFF.

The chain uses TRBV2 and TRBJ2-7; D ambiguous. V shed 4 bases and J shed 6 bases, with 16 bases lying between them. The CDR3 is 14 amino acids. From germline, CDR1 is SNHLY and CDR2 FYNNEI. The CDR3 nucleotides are TGTGCCAGCAGTGTGTCTCATGATCCCCCCGAGCAGTACTTC. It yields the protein CASSVSHDPPEQYF.

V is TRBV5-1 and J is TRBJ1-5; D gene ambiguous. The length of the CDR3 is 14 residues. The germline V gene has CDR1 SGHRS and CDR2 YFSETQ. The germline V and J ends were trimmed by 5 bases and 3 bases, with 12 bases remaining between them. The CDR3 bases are TGCGCCAGCAGTTACGACGGGTACAATCAGCCCCAGCATTTT. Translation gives CASSYDGYNQPQHF.

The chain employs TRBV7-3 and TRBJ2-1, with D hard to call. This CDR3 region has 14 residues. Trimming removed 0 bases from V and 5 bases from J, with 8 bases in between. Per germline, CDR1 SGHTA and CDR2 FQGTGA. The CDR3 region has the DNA TGTGCCAGCAGCTTAACGGCCACACACAATGAGCAGTTCTTC. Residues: CASSLTATHNEQFF.

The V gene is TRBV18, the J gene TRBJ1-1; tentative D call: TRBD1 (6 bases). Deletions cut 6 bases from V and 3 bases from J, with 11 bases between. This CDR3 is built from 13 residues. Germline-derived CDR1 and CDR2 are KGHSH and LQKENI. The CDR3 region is CASSPGEYTEAFF. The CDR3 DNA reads TGTGCCAGCTCCCCAGGGGAGTACACTGAAGCTTTCTTT.

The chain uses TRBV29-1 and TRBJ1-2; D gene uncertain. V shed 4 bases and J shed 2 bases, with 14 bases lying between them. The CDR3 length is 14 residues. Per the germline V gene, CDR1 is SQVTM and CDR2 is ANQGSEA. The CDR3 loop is CSVAPRSANYGYTF. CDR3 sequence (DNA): TGCAGCGTTGCCCCACGGAGCGCGAACTATGGCTACACCTTC.

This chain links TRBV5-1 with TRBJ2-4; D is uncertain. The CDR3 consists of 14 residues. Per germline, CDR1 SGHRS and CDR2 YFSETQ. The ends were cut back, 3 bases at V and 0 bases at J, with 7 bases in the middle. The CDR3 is CASSYAVAKNIQYF. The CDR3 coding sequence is TGCGCCAGCAGCTATGCGGTAGCCAAAAACATTCAGTACTTC.

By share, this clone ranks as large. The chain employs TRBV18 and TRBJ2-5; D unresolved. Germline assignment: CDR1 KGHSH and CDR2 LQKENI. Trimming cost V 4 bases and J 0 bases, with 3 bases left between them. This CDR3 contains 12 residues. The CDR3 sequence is CASSHYQETQYF. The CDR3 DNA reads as TGTGCCAGCTCACACTACCAAGAGACCCAGTACTTC. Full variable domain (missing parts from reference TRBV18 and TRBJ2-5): NAGVMQNPRHLVRRRGQEARLRCSPMKGHSHVYWYRQLPEEGLKFMVYLQKENIIDESGMPKERFSAEFPKEGPSILRIQQVVRGDSAAYFCASSHYQETQYFGPGTRLLVL.

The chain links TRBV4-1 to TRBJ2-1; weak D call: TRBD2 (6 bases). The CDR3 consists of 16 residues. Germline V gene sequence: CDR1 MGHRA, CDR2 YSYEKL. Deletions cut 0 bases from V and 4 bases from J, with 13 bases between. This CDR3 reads CASSQERSGSYNEQFF. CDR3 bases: TGCGCCAGCAGCCAAGAGCGTAGCGGCTCTTACAATGAGCAGTTCTTC.

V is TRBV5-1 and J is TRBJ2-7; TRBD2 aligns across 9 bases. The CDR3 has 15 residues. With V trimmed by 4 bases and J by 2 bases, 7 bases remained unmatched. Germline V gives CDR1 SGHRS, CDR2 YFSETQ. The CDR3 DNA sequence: TGCGCCAGCAGCGCCGGACTAGCGAGAACCTACGAGCAGTACTTC. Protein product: CASSAGLARTYEQYF.

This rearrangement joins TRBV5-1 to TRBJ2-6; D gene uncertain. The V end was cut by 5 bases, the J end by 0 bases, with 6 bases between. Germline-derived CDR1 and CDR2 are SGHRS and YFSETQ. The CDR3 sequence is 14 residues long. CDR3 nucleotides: TGCGCCAGCAGTCCGGGCTCTGGGGCCAACGTCCTGACTTTC. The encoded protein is CASSPGSGANVLTF.